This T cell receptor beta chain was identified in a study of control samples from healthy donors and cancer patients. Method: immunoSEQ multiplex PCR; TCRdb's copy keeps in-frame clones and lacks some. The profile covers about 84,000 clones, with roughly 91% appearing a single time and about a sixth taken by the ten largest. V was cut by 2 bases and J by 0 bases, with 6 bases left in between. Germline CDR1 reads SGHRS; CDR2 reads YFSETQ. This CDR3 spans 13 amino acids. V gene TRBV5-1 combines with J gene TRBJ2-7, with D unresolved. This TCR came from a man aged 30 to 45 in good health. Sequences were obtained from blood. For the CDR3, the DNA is TGCGCCAGCAGCTTTGCCTCCTCCTACGAGCAGTACTTC. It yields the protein CASSFASSYEQYF.